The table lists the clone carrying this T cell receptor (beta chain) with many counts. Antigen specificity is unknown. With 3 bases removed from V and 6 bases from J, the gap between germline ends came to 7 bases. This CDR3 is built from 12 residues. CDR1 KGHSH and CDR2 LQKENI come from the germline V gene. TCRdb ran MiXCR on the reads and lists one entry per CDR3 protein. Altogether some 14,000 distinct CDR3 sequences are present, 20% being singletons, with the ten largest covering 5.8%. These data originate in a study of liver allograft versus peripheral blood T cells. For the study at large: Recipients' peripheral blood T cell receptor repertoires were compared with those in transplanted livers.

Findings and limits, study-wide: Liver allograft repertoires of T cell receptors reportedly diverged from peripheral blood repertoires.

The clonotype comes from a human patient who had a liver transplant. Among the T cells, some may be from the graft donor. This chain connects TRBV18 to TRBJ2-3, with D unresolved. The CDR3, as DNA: TGTGCCAGCTCACCCTCCACGGATACGCAGTATTTT. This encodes CASSPSTDTQYF.